This T cell receptor (beta chain) was recorded in a study of cytomegalovirus exposure and HLA in healthy donors. Study at large: Both the 120 validation repertoires and the roughly 700 first-cohort repertoires used the same platform, as reported by a later analysis.

Libraries were prepared by immunoSEQ multiplex PCR; TCRdb keeps only in-frame clonotypes and omits some of them. In the table there are around 60,000 clones, 85% to 95% of which are singletons. Study-wide results and limits: In a later analysis, first-cohort TCR clusters were found to tend to co-occur in the approximately 120 validation repertoires.

Of note for this clone: As yet, its antigen is unknown.

The length of the CDR3 is 17 residues. The germline CDR1 and CDR2 sequences are SNHLY and FYNNEI. V dropped 5 bases and J dropped 5; count of bases not matched to a gene: 9. The gene calls are TRBV2 and TRBJ2-2, with 12 positions matching TRBD2. Material for sequencing was PBMCs. The sequence derives from a woman younger than 30 in good health and CMV-seropositive. The CDR3: CASSRTSGALGTGELFF. The CDR3 nucleotides are TGTGCCAGCAGTCGGACTAGCGGGGCCCTAGGGACCGGGGAGCTGTTTTTT.